This T cell receptor (beta chain) was identified in a study of blood T cell repertoires in COVID-19. Study as a whole: COVID-19 samples, acute and convalescent, were from the United States, Italy and Spain. T cells, B-cell-depleted T cells, or PBMCs provided the cDNA or gDNA that served as material.

Study processing details: Nucleated cell number was recorded as an estimate derived from reference gene primer amplification. Repertoires were generated with immunoSEQ multiplex PCR, while TCRdb's copy carries only in-frame clones and drops some. For V, J and clone size, that table is used; D and trimming come from the DNA. The sample shows 100,000 to 150,000 clones, around nine tenths of them seen only once. CDR3 length: 19 amino acids. Germline CDR1 reads LGHDT; CDR2 reads YNNKEL (reference sequence). Trimming cost V 3 bases and J 0 bases; bases outside gene matches: 16. This clone was seen only once.

Material for sequencing was peripheral blood. The chain uses TRBV3-1 (or the pseudogene TRBV3-2) and TRBJ2-7; TRBD2 aligns across 8 bases. The sequence came from a man aged 50-60 years with active COVID-19. CDR3 loop: CASSHPGGRGALSSYEQYF. The DNA of the CDR3 is TGTGCCAGCAGCCATCCCGGGGGGCGGGGGGCTCTTAGCTCCTACGAGCAGTACTTC.